The table lists the clone carrying this T cell receptor beta chain with a few counts. What it binds is not known. TCRdb re-called the 5' RACE reads through MiXCR, storing one row per CDR3 protein. This sample has 30,000 to 40,000 distinct CDR3 sequences; 5.2% occur once, and the top ten carry more than 20%. The source of the sample is a study of spatial heterogeneity in lung cancer. Study details: Sequencing consistently turned up more beta-chain sequences than alpha-chain sequences. The average count in raw reads for each unique TCR and UMI combination exceeded nine appearances.

Time point: sample taken at primary tumor resection. Whole RNA came from tumor, nontumor lung or frozen PBMC and was sequenced without being sorted. The study's findings and limits: TCRs found ubiquitously expanded in tumor appeared in blood more at resection than at follow-up.

The CDR3 is 13 amino acids. Germline CDR1 MNHEY, CDR2 SVGAGI. The V end was cut by 2 bases, the J end by 8 bases, with 9 bases between. Specimen: PBMCs, collected at surgery. The chain recombines TRBV6-5 with TRBJ1-4; D not certain. This clonotype originated in a female donor with early-stage non-small cell lung cancer. CDR3 region: CASSYQVKEKLFF. CDR3 sequence (DNA): TGTGCCAGCAGTTACCAGGTTAAGGAAAAACTGTTTTTT.